Detailed here is one T cell receptor beta chain. CDR1 is DFQATT and CDR2 is SNEGSKA in the germline V gene (reference sequence). Trimming took 1 base from V and 7 from J; bases not matched to a gene: 12. This CDR3 is 17 amino acids long. The use of a sample-barcoded 5' primer and a J-beta primer mix characterized a second PCR of roughly 7 to 11 cycles. TCRdb fed the 5' RACE reads into MiXCR, producing one record per CDR3 protein. The sample lists 750,000 to 950,000 distinct CDR3 sequences; about 26% were seen once. This record belongs to a study of blood T cells in healthy people across ages. These same records also appear under a second study, on T cells of mothers and their children. That source adds: Maternal samples each gave over 8 million TCR beta CDR3 reads, and child samples roughly 3 million each.

The sequencing input was blood. This chain joins TRBV20-1 and TRBJ2-7, with 14 positions matching TRBD2. The TCR was taken from a boy younger than 18 in good health. CDR3 sequence reads: CSARALRLAGGLGEQYF. The DNA for the CDR3 is TGCAGTGCTAGAGCCCTGAGACTAGCGGGGGGGCTTGGAGAGCAGTACTTC.